A single sample gave rise to the 14 T cell receptor beta chains below, sequenced in a study of blood T cell repertoires in COVID-19 (dated by TCRdb to the early 2020s). Library method: the immunoSEQ multiplex PCR assay. TCRdb's version of the immuneACCESS table is confined to in-frame rearrangements and falls short of the full clone set. An unresolved V gene accounts for under half of the shortfall where checked; the remainder is of unknown origin. This sample gives roughly 170,000 clones in total; roughly nine tenths of them show up just once. Around 20% of the sample rests with the top ten. The sample comprised peripheral blood. Receptors originate from an older man with active or convalescent COVID-19.

The gene calls are TRBV5-4 and TRBJ2-3; 10 nucleotides align to TRBD2. V lost 1 base to trimming and J lost 6 bases; unmatched junction nucleotides: 5. This CDR3 has 15 amino acids. Germline values: CDR1 SGHNT, CDR2 YYREEE (reference sequence). This CDR3 is CASSLFPAGGDTQYF. As DNA, the CDR3 is TGTGCCAGCAGCTTGTTCCCAGCGGGGGGGGATACGCAGTATTTT.

The V gene is TRBV27, the J gene TRBJ1-5, with D maybe TRBD1 (6 bases). V was pared by 5 bases and J by 0 bases, with 14 bases between. From germline, CDR1 is MNHEY and CDR2 SMNVEV (reference sequence). The CDR3 sequence is 16 residues long. The CDR3 region has the DNA TGTGCCAGCAGTCTGGCAGGACAGATTAGCAATCAGCCCCAGCATTTT. Its translation: CASSLAGQISNQPQHF.

The table lists this clone with a few counts. The rearrangement uses TRBV7-9 and TRBJ1-1; D unclear. Trimming removed 3 bases at V and 6 bases at J, with 14 bases between. The V gene's germline CDR1 is SEHNR and CDR2 FQNEAQ (reference sequence). The CDR3 is 14 amino acids. The CDR3 loop is CASSLWPGKAEAFF. Written as DNA, the CDR3 is TGTGCCAGCAGCTTGTGGCCGGGGAAGGCTGAAGCTTTCTTT. Full variable domain (remainder filled in from reference TRBV7-9 and TRBJ1-1): DTGVSQNPRHKITKRGQNVTFRCDPISEHNRLYWYRQTLGQGPEFLTYFQNEAQLEKSRLLSDRFSAERPKGSFSTLEIQRTEQGDSAMYLCASSLWPGKAEAFFGQGTRLTVV.

V gene TRBV18 combines with J gene TRBJ2-5; 7 nucleotides agree with TRBD1. The CDR3 has 13 residues. The V gene's germline CDR1 is KGHSH and CDR2 LQKENI. V lost 8 bases to trimming and J lost 5 bases; unmatched junction nucleotides: 8. CDR3 DNA sequence: TGTGCCAGCACCCGGGACAGCAGGGAGACCCAGTACTTC. Translated: CASTRDSRETQYF. The full variable domain, in which reference TRBV18 and TRBJ2-5 provide the parts outside the CDR3, is NAGVMQNPRHLVRRRGQEARLRCSPMKGHSHVYWYRQLPEEGLKFMVYLQKENIIDESGMPKERFSAEFPKEGPSILRIQQVVRGDSAAYFCASTRDSRETQYFGPGTRLLVL.

The chain carries TRBV28 and TRBJ2-6, with a possible D match to TRBD2 (6 bases). The CDR3 has 15 residues. V was cut by 6 bases and J by 3 bases, with 12 bases left in between. In germline, CDR1 is MDHEN, CDR2 SYDVKM. The DNA of the CDR3 is TGTGCCAGCAGCTCCCCGCGGGGTGGGGCCAACGTCCTGACTTTC. Translated: CASSSPRGGANVLTF.

V and J are TRBV28 and TRBJ1-1, with D unresolved. Germline-derived CDR1 and CDR2 are MDHEN and SYDVKM. The CDR3 contains 13 residues. V was trimmed by 2 bases and J by 0 bases, leaving 4 bases between them. The CDR3 DNA reads TGTGCCAGCAGTTTACCAGTGAACACTGAAGCTTTCTTT. It specifies CASSLPVNTEAFF.

J is TRBJ1-1 and V is TRBV28; no firm D call. Germline V CDR1 and CDR2: MDHEN, SYDVKM. V was pared by 3 bases and J by 0 bases, with 14 bases between. The CDR3 is 16 residues long. The CDR3 DNA reads TGTGCCAGCAGTTTTTATAGAGAGGGCATGAACACTGAAGCTTTCTTT. This sequence encodes CASSFYREGMNTEAFF.

The chain combines TRBV7-9 with TRBJ1-3; no clear D. CDR3 length: 15 residues. Trimming stripped 4 bases from V and 0 bases from J, with 10 bases between. CDR1 and CDR2 (germline): SEHNR, FQNEAQ (reference sequence). The CDR3 nucleotides are TGTGCCAGCAGCTCATGGAGAAACTCTGGAAACACCATATATTTT. Translated: CASSSWRNSGNTIYF.

The rearrangement links TRBV7-9 to TRBJ2-7; 10 bases line up with TRBD1. Losses at the gene ends were 6 bases for V and 3 bases for J; bases not matched to a gene: 8. The length of the CDR3 is 15 residues. Germline V gene data show CDR1 as SEHNR and CDR2 as FQNEAQ (reference sequence). CDR3 in DNA: TGTGCCAGCAGTTCAGGGACAGGGGAGGGCTACGAGCAGTACTTC. Translating gives CASSSGTGEGYEQYF.

This clone was counted once. The V and J genes are TRBV28 and TRBJ2-1, with 10 bases aligning to TRBD2. The V gene end was trimmed by 7 bases and the J gene end by 8 bases; junction bases not matched to a gene: 8. Germline CDR1 is MDHEN and CDR2 is SYDVKM. The CDR3 loop spans 14 amino acids. The CDR3 protein is CASKEREGRHEQFF. The CDR3 DNA follows: TGTGCCAGCAAGGAGCGGGAGGGTAGGCATGAGCAGTTCTTC.

The V call is TRBV9, the J call TRBJ2-3; the match to TRBD2 covers 9 bases. Germline loops: CDR1 SGDLS, CDR2 YYNGEE. The J segment lost 6 bases and the V segment lost 3 bases, leaving 8 bases of the junction unmatched. CDR3 length: 15 residues. As DNA, the CDR3 is TGTGCCAGCAGCGGGTTGGGACTAGCTGGTGATACGCAGTATTTT. Translated: CASSGLGLAGDTQYF.

The genes are TRBV27 and TRBJ2-4, with 13 bases that match TRBD2. CDR1 and CDR2 (germline): MNHEY, SMNVEV (reference sequence). Unmatched junction bases numbered 11, after V lost 2 bases and J lost 1 base. There are 20 residues in the CDR3. CDR3 residues: CASSLRFPGLAGVAKNIQYF. The CDR3 DNA sequence: TGTGCCAGCAGTTTAAGATTCCCTGGACTAGCGGGAGTGGCCAAAAACATTCAGTACTTC.

J is TRBJ1-5 and V is TRBV15, with D hard to call. From germline, CDR1 is LNHNV and CDR2 YYDKDF (reference sequence). The ends were cut back, 0 bases at V and 0 bases at J, with 9 bases in the middle. The CDR3 runs to 16 residues. The CDR3 spells CATSRDQRASNQPQHF. CDR3 sequence (DNA): TGTGCCACCAGCAGAGATCAGAGGGCTAGCAATCAGCCCCAGCATTTT. Full variable domain (outside the CDR3, taken from reference TRBV15 and TRBJ1-5): DAMVIQNPRYQVTQFGKPVTLSCSQTLNHNVMYWYQQKSSQAPKLLFHYYDKDFNNEADTPDNFQSRRPNTSFCFLDIRSPGLGDTAMYLCATSRDQRASNQPQHFGDGTRLSIL.

This chain joins TRBV5-5 and TRBJ1-2; D call uncertain. CDR3 length: 14 amino acids. V was clipped by 0 bases and J by 2 bases, with 8 bases between them. Germline CDR1 is SGHKS and CDR2 is YYEKEE (reference sequence). The CDR3 here is CASSLGRGNYGYTF. CDR3 bases: TGTGCCAGCAGCTTGGGCCGGGGAAACTATGGCTACACCTTC.